The clone carrying this TCR beta chain was counted a few times. A second PCR, run for 7 to 11 cycles, used a sample-barcoded 5' primer plus a J-beta primer mix. The template-switch adaptor, which had 12 random nucleotides, put a tag on each cDNA molecule. Each CDR3 protein is one row after TCRdb ran MiXCR on the 5' RACE reads. In the table there are fewer than 900,000 distinct CDR3 sequences, roughly 50% of which are singletons. Samples each had at least 5.5 micrograms of total RNA extracted. This entry comes from a study of blood T cells in healthy people across ages. Germline V gives CDR1 DFQATT, CDR2 SNEGSKA (reference sequence). This CDR3 comprises 14 residues. V lost 6 bases, J lost 0 bases, and 14 bases lay in between.

This receptor was obtained from a woman aged 55-69 years in good health. Material: blood. This chain uses TRBV20-1 with TRBJ1-1, with TRBD1 as a possible D gene (6 bases). The CDR3 bases are TGCAGTGCCATAGACAGGATCTTGAACACTGAAGCTTTCTTT. It is translated as CSAIDRILNTEAFF.